Shown below are 4 T cell receptor beta chains from a single sample sequenced in a study of cytomegalovirus exposure and HLA in healthy donors. The PCR was carried out with 60 Vbeta primers and 13 Jbeta primers. Generated by immunoSEQ multiplex PCR, the TCRdb table keeps only in-frame clones and is missing some. The repertoire holds about 160,000 clones, around 82% seen once, with 0.95% to 1.3% in the top ten. Material: PBMCs. These TCRs come from a man in his thirties or forties in good health and CMV-seronegative.

This chain joins TRBV25-1 and TRBJ2-7; a possible D gene is TRBD2 (5 bases). Germline V gene data show CDR1 as MGHDK and CDR2 as SYGVNS. CDR3 size: 13 residues. Trimming removed 6 bases from V and 0 bases from J, with 9 bases in between. CDR3 nucleotides: TGTGCCAGCAGGTACGCGGGCTCCTACGAGCAGTACTTC. Translated, it gives CASRYAGSYEQYF.

The V gene is TRBV2, the J gene TRBJ1-5; no firm D call. The CDR3 extends over 13 amino acids. V was pared by 6 bases and J by 6 bases, with 12 bases between. Germline lookup yields CDR1 SNHLY and CDR2 FYNNEI. CDR3 DNA sequence: TGTGCCAGCAGCCCCTCCCTCCTTCAGCCCCAGCATTTT. Its translation is CASSPSLLQPQHF.

This chain joins TRBV7-2 and TRBJ2-5; 8 bases align to TRBD2. CDR3 length: 13 amino acids. Trimming took 3 bases from V and 4 from J; bases not matched to a gene: 1. Germline CDR1 SGHTA, CDR2 FQGNSA. The CDR3 spells CASSFSGAETQYF. The CDR3 DNA reads TGTGCCAGCAGCTTTAGCGGGGCAGAGACCCAGTACTTC.

The J gene is TRBJ2-7, the V gene TRBV21-1; the D call TRBD1 from the table was never checked on the DNA. TRBV21-1 is termed a pseudogene. The CDR3 length is 15 residues. This CDR3 is CASGTSGVGVYEQYF. As DNA, the CDR3 is TGTGCCAGCGGAACTTCAGGGGTAGGAGTCTACGAGCAGTACTTC.